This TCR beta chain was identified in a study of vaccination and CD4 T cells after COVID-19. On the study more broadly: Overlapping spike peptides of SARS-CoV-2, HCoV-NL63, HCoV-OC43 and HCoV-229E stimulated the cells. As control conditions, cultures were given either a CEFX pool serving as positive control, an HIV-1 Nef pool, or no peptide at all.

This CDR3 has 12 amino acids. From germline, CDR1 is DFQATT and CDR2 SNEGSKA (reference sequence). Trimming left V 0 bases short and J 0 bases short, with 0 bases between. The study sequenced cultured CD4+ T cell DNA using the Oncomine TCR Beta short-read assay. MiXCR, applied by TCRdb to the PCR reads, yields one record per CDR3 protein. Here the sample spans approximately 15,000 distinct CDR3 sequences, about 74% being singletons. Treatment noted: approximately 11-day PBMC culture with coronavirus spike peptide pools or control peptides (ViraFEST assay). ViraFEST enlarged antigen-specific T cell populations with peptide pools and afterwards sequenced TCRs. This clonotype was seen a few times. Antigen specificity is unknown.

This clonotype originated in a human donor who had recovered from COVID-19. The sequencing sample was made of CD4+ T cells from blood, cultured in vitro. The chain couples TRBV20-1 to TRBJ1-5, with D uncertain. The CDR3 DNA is TGCAGTGCTAGAGATAGCAATCAGCCCCAGCATTTT. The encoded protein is CSARDSNQPQHF.